The next 26 T cell receptor beta chains were all read from a single sample in a study of T-cell reconstitution after alpha-beta-depleted transplantation in children. Unique molecular identifiers were used to barcode this TCRbeta library. TCRdb ran MiXCR on the PCR reads and lists one entry per CDR3 protein. The sample lists 800,000 to 1,000,000 distinct CDR3 sequences, under 30% occurring once. This specimen was PBMCs, mostly from graft donor cells, taken 360 days after TCRalphabeta/CD19-depleted stem cell transplant. Receptors were obtained from a boy in the first two years of life who had a stem cell transplant for SCID, so the T cells may come from the graft donor.

The CDR3 nucleotides read TGTGCCAGCAGCTTATCGGGGGTGAACCGGGAGCTGTTTTTT. Its translation: CASSLSGVNRELFF. This chain joins TRBV7-2 and TRBJ2-2; tentatively, D is TRBD2 (6 bases). Germline CDR1 and CDR2: SGHTA and FQGNSA. The CDR3 has 14 residues. Trimming stripped 2 bases from V and 9 bases from J, with 13 bases between.

The gene calls are TRBV27 and TRBJ2-5; 8 bases are a match to TRBD1. Per germline, CDR1 MNHEY and CDR2 SMNVEV (reference sequence). The CDR3 totals 14 residues. V trimming: 5 bases; J trimming: 7 bases; junction bases outside the gene matches: 9. The DNA of the CDR3 is TGTGCCAGCAGTCGGACAGGGCCCGAGGGGACCCAGTACTTC. Translating it yields CASSRTGPEGTQYF.

This rearrangement joins TRBV28 to TRBJ2-3; D call uncertain. Germline loops: CDR1 MDHEN, CDR2 SYDVKM. Trimming cost V 5 bases and J 1 base, with 13 bases left between them. This CDR3 has 15 residues. CDR3 residues: CASSPGLARTDTQYF. CDR3 nucleotide sequence: TGTGCCAGCAGTCCGGGCCTGGCTCGCACAGATACGCAGTATTTT.

A few counts support this clonotype. The chain carries TRBV4-3 and TRBJ2-5, with D unresolved. The CDR3 has 17 residues. V was trimmed by 4 bases and J by 7 bases, leaving 25 bases between them. Germline V CDR1 and CDR2: LGHNA, YSLEER. The CDR3 DNA sequence: TGCGCCAGCAGCCCACATTCCCCCGGCCTCCAGCCGGTGACCCAGTACTTC. This encodes CASSPHSPGLQPVTQYF.

The table lists this clonotype with many counts. The rearrangement links TRBV20-1 to TRBJ2-3, with unresolved D. Trimming removed 5 bases at V and 0 bases at J, with 3 bases between. The germline gives CDR1 DFQATT, CDR2 SNEGSKA (reference sequence). The CDR3 length is 11 residues. The CDR3 nucleotides read TGCAGTGCTGACAGCACAGATACGCAGTATTTT. Amino acid sequence: CSADSTDTQYF.

This clonotype has just a few counts. V and J are TRBV5-6 and TRBJ2-1, with 11 bases that match TRBD2. The CDR3 contains 16 residues. The germline V gene has CDR1 SGHDT and CDR2 YYEEEE. J was trimmed by 8 bases and V by 5 bases; bases with no gene match: 12. The CDR3 DNA reads as TGTGCCAGCAGTTTCCCAGGACTAGCGGGTTACTATGAGCAGTTCTTC. As protein: CASSFPGLAGYYEQFF. Looking up the rest from reference TRBV5-6 and TRBJ2-1 gives the full variable domain: DAGVTQSPTHLIKTRGQQVTLRCSPKSGHDTVSWYQQALGQGPQFIFQYYEEEERQRGNFPDRFSGHQFPNYSSELNVNALLLGDSALYLCASSFPGLAGYYEQFFGPGTRLTVL.

This clonotype came up a few times. This chain links TRBV7-2 with TRBJ2-3; 10 bases line up with TRBD2. The CDR3 covers 17 residues. The germline gives CDR1 SGHTA, CDR2 FQGNSA. V lost 3 bases and J lost 0; bases outside the gene matches: 6. This CDR3 reads CASSFPRTSGSTDTQYF. The CDR3 DNA is TGTGCCAGCAGCTTTCCCCGGACTAGCGGAAGCACAGATACGCAGTATTTT.

This clonotype was seen only once. The chain couples TRBV5-5 to TRBJ2-3; 8 bases are shared with TRBD2. This CDR3 has 16 amino acids. Trimming at V came to 3 bases and at J to 0 bases, leaving 6 bases not matched to a gene. Germline V lookup: CDR1 SGHKS, CDR2 YYEKEE (reference sequence). In DNA, the CDR3 is TGTGCCAGCAGCTCTCGGGAGGGGAGGAGCACAGATACGCAGTATTTT. Translated: CASSSREGRSTDTQYF.

This clonotype was picked up a small number of times. The chain is built from TRBV20-1 and TRBJ2-3, with no clear D. There are 13 residues in the CDR3. Germline V lookup: CDR1 DFQATT, CDR2 SNEGSKA (reference sequence). Trimming removed 4 bases at V and 4 bases at J, with 12 bases between. Here the CDR3 DNA reads TGCAGTGCTACGCTAGTTACCCCAGATACGCAGTATTTT. Amino acids: CSATLVTPDTQYF.

The sample holds a few counts of this clonotype. The V gene is TRBV7-9, the J gene TRBJ1-2, with 9 bases aligning to TRBD1. The V gene end was trimmed by 1 base and the J gene end by 10 bases; junction bases not matched to a gene: 4. Germline V gives CDR1 SEHNR, CDR2 FQNEAQ (reference sequence). This CDR3 region has 13 residues. The chain's CDR3 is CASSLGTGVFYTF. CDR3 DNA sequence: TGTGCCAGCAGCTTAGGGACAGGGGTATTCTACACCTTC.

For this clonotype: Germline and junction disagree at one end, which may indicate a read error. This rearrangement joins TRBV5-1 to TRBJ2-3; 7 bases are shared with TRBD2. From germline, CDR1 is SGHRS and CDR2 YFSETQ. This CDR3 has 16 residues. CDR3: CASSLTSGEETDAQYF. The CDR3 DNA reads as TGCGCCAGCAGCTTGACGAGCGGGGAGGAGACAGATGCGCAGTATTTT.

This clonotype was observed a few times. The chain joins TRBV29-1 to TRBJ1-1; 8 bases align to TRBD1. Germline V lookup: CDR1 SQVTM, CDR2 ANQGSEA. V shed 7 bases and J 4 bases; nucleotides not matched to a gene: 5. This CDR3 comprises 12 residues. The CDR3 coding sequence is TGCAGCGACCGACAGGGGAGCACTGAAGCTTTCTTT. Protein product: CSDRQGSTEAFF. The full variable domain, in which reference TRBV29-1 and TRBJ1-1 provide the parts outside the CDR3, is SAVISQKPSRDICQRGTSLTIQCQVDSQVTMMFWYRQQPGQSLTLIATANQGSEATYESGFVIDKFPISRPNLTFSTLTVSNMSPEDSSIYLCSDRQGSTEAFFGQGTRLTVV.

V is TRBV12-3 or TRBV12-4 and J is TRBJ1-1, with a tentative D call TRBD1 (6 bases). CDR3 length: 15 amino acids. V shed 7 bases and J shed 4 bases, with 19 bases lying between them. Here the CDR3 DNA reads TGTGCCAGCACCCAGAGGTTGAGGGGGGGCACTGAAGCTTTCTTT. Encoded protein: CASTQRLRGGTEAFF.

This clonotype was detected a few times. The rearrangement joins TRBV12-3 or TRBV12-4 to TRBJ2-3; TRBD2 matches 8 bases. CDR3 size: 15 residues. With 2 bases clipped from V and 1 base from J, the junction kept 2 bases outside the gene matches. In nucleotides, the CDR3 is TGTGCCAGCAGTTTATTGCGGGGGGGCACAGATACGCAGTATTTT. Translating gives CASSLLRGGTDTQYF.

This clonotype came up a few times. The chain joins TRBV4-1 to TRBJ1-3, with unresolved D. The CDR3 consists of 17 residues. The V gene lost 0 bases and the J gene lost 0 bases, with 12 bases spanning the gap. CDR1 and CDR2 from the germline V gene are MGHRA and YSYEKL. CDR3 in amino acids: CASSQDALGSSGNTIYF. As DNA, the CDR3 is TGCGCCAGCAGCCAAGACGCTTTGGGGAGCTCTGGAAACACCATATATTTT.

This chain links TRBV12-3 or TRBV12-4 with TRBJ2-3; 7 nucleotides line up with TRBD2. V trimming: 6 bases; J trimming: 0 bases; junction bases outside the gene matches: 6. This CDR3 is 15 amino acids long. The CDR3 coding sequence is TGTGCCAGCAGCCCACTAGCGACTAGCACAGATACGCAGTATTTT. This codes for CASSPLATSTDTQYF.

V usage is TRBV7-8 and J usage is TRBJ1-2; D perhaps matches TRBD1 (6 bases). The V gene's germline CDR1 is SGHVS and CDR2 FQNEAQ. The length of the CDR3 is 14 residues. V lost 5 bases, J lost 6 bases, and 16 bases lay in between. CDR3: CASSPTGRLHGYTF. For the CDR3, the DNA is TGTGCCAGCAGCCCGACAGGCCGATTACATGGCTACACCTTC.

This clonotype has only a few counts. This chain joins TRBV7-2 and TRBJ1-4; D call uncertain. Trimming pared 2 bases from V and 0 bases from J, leaving 10 bases between. CDR3 length: 16 amino acids. Germline V gene sequence: CDR1 SGHTA, CDR2 FQGNSA. DNA for the CDR3: TGTGCCAGCAGCTTAAATGGGATTTCAACTAATGAAAAACTGTTTTTT. Translation gives CASSLNGISTNEKLFF.

CDR3 amino acids: CASSFNPQDANYGYTF. The DNA for the CDR3 is TGTGCCAGCAGTTTTAATCCACAGGATGCTAACTATGGCTACACCTTC. This chain uses TRBV12-3 or TRBV12-4 with TRBJ1-2; a possible D gene is TRBD1 (5 bases). The CDR3 runs to 16 residues. The V end was cut by 3 bases, the J end by 0 bases, with 14 bases between.

The chain carries TRBV5-1 and TRBJ2-7; unclear D gene. CDR1 is SGHRS, CDR2 YFSETQ, per germline. The CDR3 spans 13 residues. The V and J ends lost 5 bases and 2 bases respectively, with 11 bases between them. The DNA of the CDR3 is TGCGCCAGCAGAATTCCGTTCCCCTACGAGCAGTACTTC. This codes for CASRIPFPYEQYF.

The rearrangement uses TRBV18 and TRBJ2-3; D gene unclear. Per germline, CDR1 KGHSH and CDR2 LQKENI. V gave up 6 bases and J gave up 2 bases, with 9 bases separating them. This CDR3 region has 13 residues. The CDR3 region is CASSPTFTDTQYF. The CDR3 DNA sequence: TGTGCCAGCTCTCCTACTTTCACAGATACGCAGTATTTT.

The V call is TRBV5-1, the J call TRBJ2-3; 8 nucleotides line up with TRBD2. J lost 0 bases, V lost 2 bases, and 5 bases had no gene match. Per germline, CDR1 SGHRS and CDR2 YFSETQ. There are 16 residues in the CDR3. In DNA form, the CDR3 reads TGCGCCAGCAGCTTCGGAGCGGGGGTTAGCACAGATACGCAGTATTTT. It codes for CASSFGAGVSTDTQYF.

Only a few counts were recorded for this clonotype. The chain carries TRBV28 and TRBJ2-3; no reliable D call. CDR1 and CDR2 (germline): MDHEN, SYDVKM. Between the trimmed V and J ends, which lost 6 bases and 1 base, there was a span of 5 bases. The CDR3 is 12 amino acids. The CDR3 loop is CASRSRTDTQYF. The CDR3 DNA reads as TGTGCCAGCAGGTCGCGCACAGATACGCAGTATTTT.

This clonotype was detected only a few times. The gene calls are TRBV12-3 or TRBV12-4 and TRBJ2-1, with D possibly matching TRBD2 (6 bases). There are 15 residues in the CDR3. The V end was cut by 5 bases, the J end by 0 bases, with 11 bases between. The CDR3 sequence is CASSPLASSYNEQFF. In DNA form, the CDR3 reads TGTGCCAGCAGTCCCCTAGCGAGCTCCTACAATGAGCAGTTCTTC.

This clonotype was found many times. The genes are TRBV2 and TRBJ2-7; weak D call: TRBD1 (6 bases). V was cut by 6 bases and J by 3 bases, with 9 bases left in between. The CDR3 runs 12 residues. Germline CDR1 is SNHLY and CDR2 is FYNNEI. The CDR3 DNA is TGTGCCAGCAGCGAACAGGGCTACGAGCAGTACTTC. As protein: CASSEQGYEQYF.

The V gene is TRBV19, the J gene TRBJ1-1; D call uncertain. Germline V CDR1 and CDR2: LNHDA, SQIVND (reference sequence). The CDR3 is 13 residues long. V gave up 3 bases and J gave up 7 bases, with 12 bases separating them. CDR3 region: CASSIPWRFEAFF. DNA of the CDR3: TGTGCCAGTAGTATTCCTTGGCGGTTTGAAGCTTTCTTT.